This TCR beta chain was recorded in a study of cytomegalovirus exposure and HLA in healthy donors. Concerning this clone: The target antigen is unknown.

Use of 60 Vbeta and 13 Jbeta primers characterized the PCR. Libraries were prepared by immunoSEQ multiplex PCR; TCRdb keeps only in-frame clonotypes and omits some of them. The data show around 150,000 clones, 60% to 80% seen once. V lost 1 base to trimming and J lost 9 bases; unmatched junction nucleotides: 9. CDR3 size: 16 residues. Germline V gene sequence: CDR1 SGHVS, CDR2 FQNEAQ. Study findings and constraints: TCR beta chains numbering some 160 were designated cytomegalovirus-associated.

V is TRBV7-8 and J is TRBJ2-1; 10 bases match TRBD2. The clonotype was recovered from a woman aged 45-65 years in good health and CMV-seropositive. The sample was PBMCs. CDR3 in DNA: TGTGCCAGCAGCTTAGTGGGCCTAGCGGGAGCTAGTGAGCAGTTCTTC. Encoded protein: CASSLVGLAGASEQFF.